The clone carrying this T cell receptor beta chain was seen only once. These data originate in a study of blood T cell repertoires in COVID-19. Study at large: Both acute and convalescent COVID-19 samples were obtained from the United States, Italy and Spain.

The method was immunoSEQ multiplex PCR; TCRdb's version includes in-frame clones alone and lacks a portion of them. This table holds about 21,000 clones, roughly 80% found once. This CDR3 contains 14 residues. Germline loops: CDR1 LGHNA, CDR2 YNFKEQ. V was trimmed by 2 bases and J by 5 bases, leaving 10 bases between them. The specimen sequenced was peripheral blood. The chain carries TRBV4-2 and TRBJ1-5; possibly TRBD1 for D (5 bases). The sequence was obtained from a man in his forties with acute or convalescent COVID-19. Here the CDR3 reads CASSQMDKDQPQHF. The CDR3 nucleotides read TGTGCCAGCAGCCAAATGGACAAGGATCAGCCCCAGCATTTT.